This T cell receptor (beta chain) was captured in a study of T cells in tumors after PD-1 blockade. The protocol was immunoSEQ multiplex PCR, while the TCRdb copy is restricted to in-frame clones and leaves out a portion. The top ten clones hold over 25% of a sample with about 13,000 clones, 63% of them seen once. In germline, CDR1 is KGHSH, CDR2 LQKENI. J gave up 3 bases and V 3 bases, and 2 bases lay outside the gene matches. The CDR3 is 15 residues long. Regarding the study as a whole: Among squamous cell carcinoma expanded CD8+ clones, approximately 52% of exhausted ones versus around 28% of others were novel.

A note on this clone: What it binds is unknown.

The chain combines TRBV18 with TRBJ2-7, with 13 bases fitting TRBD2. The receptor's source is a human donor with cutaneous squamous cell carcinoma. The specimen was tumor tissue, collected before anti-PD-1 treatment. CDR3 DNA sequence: TGTGCCAGCTCACCGGGGACTAGCGGGAACTACGAGCAGTACTTC. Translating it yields CASSPGTSGNYEQYF.